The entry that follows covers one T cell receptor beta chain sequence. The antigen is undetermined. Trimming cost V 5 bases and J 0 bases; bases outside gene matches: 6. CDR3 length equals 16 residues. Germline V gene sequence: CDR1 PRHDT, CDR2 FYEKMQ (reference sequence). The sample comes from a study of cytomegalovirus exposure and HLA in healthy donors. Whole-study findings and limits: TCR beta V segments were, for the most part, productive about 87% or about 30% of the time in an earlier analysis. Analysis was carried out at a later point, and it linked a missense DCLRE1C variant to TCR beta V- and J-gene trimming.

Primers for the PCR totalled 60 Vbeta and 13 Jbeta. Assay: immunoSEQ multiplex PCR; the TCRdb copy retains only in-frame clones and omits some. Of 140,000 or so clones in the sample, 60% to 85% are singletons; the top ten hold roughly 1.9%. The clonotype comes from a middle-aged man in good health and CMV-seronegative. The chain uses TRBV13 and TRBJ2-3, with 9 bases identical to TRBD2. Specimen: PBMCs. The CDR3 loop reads CASSDPAGGSTDTQYF. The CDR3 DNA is TGTGCCAGCAGCGATCCAGCGGGGGGTAGCACAGATACGCAGTATTTT.